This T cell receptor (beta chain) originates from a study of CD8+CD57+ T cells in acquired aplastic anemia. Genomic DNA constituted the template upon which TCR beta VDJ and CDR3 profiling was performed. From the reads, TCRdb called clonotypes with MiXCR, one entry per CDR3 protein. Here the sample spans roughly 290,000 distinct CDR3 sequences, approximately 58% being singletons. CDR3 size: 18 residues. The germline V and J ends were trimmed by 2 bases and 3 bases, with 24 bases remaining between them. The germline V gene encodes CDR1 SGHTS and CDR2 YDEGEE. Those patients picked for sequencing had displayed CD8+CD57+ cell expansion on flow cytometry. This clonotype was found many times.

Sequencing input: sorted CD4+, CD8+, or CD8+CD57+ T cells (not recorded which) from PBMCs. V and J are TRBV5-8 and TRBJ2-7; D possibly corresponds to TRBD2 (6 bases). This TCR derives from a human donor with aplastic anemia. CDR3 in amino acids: CASSFNGGFLGRDYEQYF. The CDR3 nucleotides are TGTGCCAGCAGCTTTAACGGTGGCTTCTTGGGGCGGGACTACGAGCAGTACTTC.